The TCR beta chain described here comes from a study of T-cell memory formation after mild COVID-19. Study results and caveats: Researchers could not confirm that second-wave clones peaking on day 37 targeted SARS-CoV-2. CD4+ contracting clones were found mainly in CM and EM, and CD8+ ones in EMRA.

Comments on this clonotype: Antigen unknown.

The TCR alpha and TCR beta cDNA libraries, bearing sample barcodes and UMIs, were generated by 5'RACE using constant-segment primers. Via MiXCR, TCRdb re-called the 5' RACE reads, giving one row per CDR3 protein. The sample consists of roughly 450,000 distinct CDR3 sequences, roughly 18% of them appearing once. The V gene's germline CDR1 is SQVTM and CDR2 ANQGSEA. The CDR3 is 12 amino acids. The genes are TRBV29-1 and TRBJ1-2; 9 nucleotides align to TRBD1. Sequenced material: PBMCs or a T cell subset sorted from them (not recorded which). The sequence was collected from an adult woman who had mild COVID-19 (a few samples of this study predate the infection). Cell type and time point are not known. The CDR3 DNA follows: TGCACGGTCGTGGGACAGGGAAATGGCTACACCTTC. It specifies CTVVGQGNGYTF.